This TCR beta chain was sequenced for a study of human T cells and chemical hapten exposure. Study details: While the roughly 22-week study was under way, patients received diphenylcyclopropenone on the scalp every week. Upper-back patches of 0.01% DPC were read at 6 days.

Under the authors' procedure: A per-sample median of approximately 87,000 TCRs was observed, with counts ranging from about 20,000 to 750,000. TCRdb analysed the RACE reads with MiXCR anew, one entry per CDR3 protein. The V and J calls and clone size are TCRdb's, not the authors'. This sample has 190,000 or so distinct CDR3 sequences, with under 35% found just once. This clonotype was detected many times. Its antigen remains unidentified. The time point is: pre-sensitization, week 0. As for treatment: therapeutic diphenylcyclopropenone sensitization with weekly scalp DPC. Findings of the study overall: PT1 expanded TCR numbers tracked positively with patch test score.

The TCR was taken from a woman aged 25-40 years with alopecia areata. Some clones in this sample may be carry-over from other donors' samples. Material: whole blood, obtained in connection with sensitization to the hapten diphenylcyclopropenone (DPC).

CDR3 nucleotide sequence: TGCGCCAGCAGCCAAGAGAGTGGTGGCTACTATGGCTACACCTTC. Its protein product is CASSQESGGYYGYTF. The chain joins TRBV4-3 to TRBJ1-2; D gene uncertain. V was clipped by 0 bases and J by 3 bases, with 11 bases between them. This CDR3 contains 15 residues. Germline values: CDR1 LGHNA, CDR2 YSLEER.